These 21 T cell receptor beta chains share one sample of origin, sequenced in a study of blood T cell repertoires in COVID-19. Produced via immunoSEQ multiplex PCR; TCRdb's table is partial and in-frame only. The table has approximately 260,000 clones, about 90% seen once; the top ten hold around 1.9%. Sequenced input: peripheral blood. These receptors came from a woman aged 55-75 years with COVID-19, enrolled during active disease.

V gene TRBV18 combines with J gene TRBJ2-1; 8 bases fit TRBD2. There are 13 residues in the CDR3. CDR1 is KGHSH, CDR2 LQKENI, per germline. With 4 bases clipped from V and 9 bases from J, the junction kept 5 bases outside the gene matches. The chain's CDR3 is CASSRSGGGEQFF. The CDR3 bases are TGTGCCAGCTCACGGTCCGGGGGGGGTGAGCAGTTCTTC.

This chain connects TRBV4-2 to TRBJ2-7; 10 nucleotides align to TRBD2. V dropped 4 bases and J dropped 1; count of bases not matched to a gene: 4. The germline V gene has CDR1 LGHNA and CDR2 YNFKEQ. This CDR3 is built from 15 residues. Written as DNA, the CDR3 is TGTGCCAGCAGCCGGGGGACTAGCGAATCCTACGAGCAGTACTTC. Translated, it gives CASSRGTSESYEQYF.

The chain carries TRBV6-2 or TRBV6-3 and TRBJ2-5; the D gene is possibly TRBD2 (6 bases). V dropped 0 bases and J dropped 6 bases, with 14 bases sitting between them. This CDR3 contains 15 residues. Germline CDR1 MNHEY, CDR2 SVGEGT. CDR3 residues: CASSYSIGGFQTQYF. The CDR3 DNA reads as TGTGCCAGCAGTTACTCGATCGGGGGTTTCCAGACCCAGTACTTC.

The chain couples TRBV25-1 to TRBJ2-3; D not resolved. This CDR3 comprises 13 residues. V lost 3 bases to trimming and J lost 3 bases, with 7 bases between them. Germline V gene data show CDR1 as MGHDK and CDR2 as SYGVNS. The CDR3 bases are TGTGCCAGCAGTGACATCCCAACAGATACGCAGTATTTT. Its protein is CASSDIPTDTQYF.

This chain uses TRBV29-1 with TRBJ2-3; 8 nucleotides line up with TRBD1. The CDR3 spans 16 residues. Germline V gene lookup returns CDR1 SQVTM and CDR2 ANQGSEA. V was pared by 1 base and J by 3 bases, with 9 bases of the junction left unmatched. CDR3 nucleotides: TGCAGCGTTGAAGTTTACAGGGGGTCTATAACAGATACGCAGTATTTT. Translation gives CSVEVYRGSITDTQYF.

The V and J genes are TRBV6-2 or TRBV6-3 and TRBJ1-2; the D is unclear. CDR3 size: 14 residues. Germline V gives CDR1 MNHEY, CDR2 SVGEGT. V dropped 3 bases and J dropped 7 bases, with 15 bases sitting between them. As DNA, the CDR3 is TGTGCCAGCAGTTATTTACAGAAGCTCCGTGGCTACACCTTC. Its translation: CASSYLQKLRGYTF.

The chain combines TRBV5-4 with TRBJ2-6, with D possibly matching TRBD1 (5 bases). CDR1 SGHNT and CDR2 YYREEE come from the germline V gene (reference sequence). With 10 bases removed from V and 4 bases from J, the gap between germline ends came to 21 bases. CDR3 length: 16 amino acids. The DNA of the CDR3 is TGTGCCTCAACTTTCCGTAGGGGTTCCGGGGCCAACGTCCTGACTTTC. As protein: CASTFRRGSGANVLTF.

The rearrangement links TRBV4-3 to TRBJ1-2; 9 bases agree with TRBD1. V was clipped by 0 bases and J by 4 bases; unmatched bases: 3. The germline V gene encodes CDR1 LGHNA and CDR2 YSLEER. The CDR3 extends over 15 amino acids. The CDR3 coding sequence is TGCGCCAGCAGCCAAGAGGGACAGGGTAGCTATGGCTACACCTTC. Protein product: CASSQEGQGSYGYTF.

The chain has TRBV4-1 and TRBJ1-5; 7 bases line up with TRBD1. Per germline, CDR1 MGHRA and CDR2 YSYEKL. The CDR3 has 15 residues. Germline trimming cut 5 bases from V and 5 bases from J; bases unmatched to any gene: 9. As DNA, the CDR3 is TGCGCCAGCAGCGTCGGACAGGCGACGTATCAGCCCCAGCATTTT. Residues: CASSVGQATYQPQHF.

The rearrangement joins TRBV10-2 to TRBJ1-2, with D maybe TRBD1 (6 bases). CDR1 is WSHSY and CDR2 is SAAADI in the germline V gene. With 11 bases removed from V and 1 base from J, the gap between germline ends came to 14 bases. This CDR3 has 13 amino acids. In DNA form, the CDR3 reads TGCGCCGGAACACAGGGACGTAACTATGGCTACACCTTC. Amino acid sequence: CAGTQGRNYGYTF.

This rearrangement joins TRBV7-8 to TRBJ1-2, with D perhaps matching TRBD1 (5 bases). The germline CDR1 and CDR2 sequences are SGHVS and FQNEAQ. V was clipped by 5 bases and J by 7 bases, with 14 bases between them. The CDR3 runs to 13 residues. This CDR3 reads CASSPLGGAGYTF. For the CDR3, the DNA is TGTGCCAGCAGCCCTTTGGGAGGGGCTGGCTACACCTTC.

CDR3 protein: CASSILRNTEAFF. Here the CDR3 DNA reads TGTGCCAGTAGTATACTTAGGAACACTGAAGCTTTCTTT. The V gene is TRBV19, the J gene TRBJ1-1; no clear D. The CDR3 covers 13 residues. The V gene's germline CDR1 is LNHDA and CDR2 SQIVND (reference sequence). Between the trimmed V and J ends, which lost 2 bases and 1 base, there was a span of 5 bases.

The gene calls are TRBV29-1 and TRBJ2-6; 7 bases align to TRBD1. Germline CDR1 reads SQVTM; CDR2 reads ANQGSEA. V was clipped by 6 bases and J by 4 bases; unmatched bases: 6. This CDR3 is 14 amino acids long. The CDR3 reads CSVEGARGANVLTF. The CDR3 DNA reads as TGCAGCGTCGAGGGGGCGCGGGGGGCCAACGTCCTGACTTTC.

The V gene is TRBV10-3, the J gene TRBJ1-2, with 10 bases identical to TRBD1. V shed 2 bases and J 8 bases; nucleotides not matched to a gene: 11. The CDR3 is 16 residues long. Germline V gene data show CDR1 as ENHRY and CDR2 as SYGVKD. CDR3 in amino acids: CAISERPGTGADGYTF. CDR3 in DNA: TGTGCCATCAGTGAGCGCCCCGGGACAGGGGCGGACGGCTACACCTTC.

The CDR3 reads CASSLQSYEQYF. The CDR3 nucleotides read TGTGCCAGCAGTTTACAGTCCTACGAGCAGTACTTC. The V gene is TRBV27, the J gene TRBJ2-7; D is unresolved. The CDR3 runs 12 residues. Per germline, CDR1 MNHEY and CDR2 SMNVEV (reference sequence). The ends were cut back, 2 bases at V and 1 base at J, with 3 bases in the middle.

The chain is built from TRBV18 and TRBJ1-6; TRBD1 matches 7 bases. The junction had 4 bases not matched to a gene; V was cut back by 3 bases and J by 8 bases. Germline lookup yields CDR1 KGHSH and CDR2 LQKENI. This CDR3 has 14 residues. CDR3 nucleotides: TGTGCCAGCTCACCGTCAGGACAGGATTCACCCCTCCACTTT. Protein sequence: CASSPSGQDSPLHF.

This clone showed up just once. The J gene is TRBJ1-1, the V gene TRBV5-1, with D possibly matching TRBD1 (5 bases). V gave up 3 bases and J gave up 3 bases, with 18 bases separating them. The CDR3 covers 16 residues. Germline CDR1 reads SGHRS; CDR2 reads YFSETQ. CDR3 bases: TGCGCCAGCAGCTCCCGGGACTCCAATCGGGACACTGAAGCTTTCTTT. As protein: CASSSRDSNRDTEAFF.

The gene calls are TRBV20-1 and TRBJ1-2; tentatively, D is TRBD1 (5 bases). CDR1 and CDR2 from the germline V gene are DFQATT and SNEGSKA (reference sequence). This CDR3 is built from 13 residues. The V and J ends lost 3 bases and 10 bases respectively, with 18 bases between them. The CDR3 coding sequence is TGCAGTGCTAGTGAGGCAGGGATTAGTTACTACACCTTC. It is translated as CSASEAGISYYTF.

The rearrangement joins TRBV5-4 to TRBJ2-7; 8 bases are a match to TRBD1. Trimming removed 4 bases from V and 2 bases from J; junction bases left unmatched: 8. The CDR3 is 15 residues long. Germline V gene data show CDR1 as SGHNT and CDR2 as YYREEE (reference sequence). This chain's CDR3 is CASSPKQGDPYEQYF. CDR3 bases: TGTGCCAGCAGCCCGAAACAGGGGGACCCCTACGAGCAGTACTTC.

The chain has TRBV11-3 and TRBJ2-2; D is unclear. Germline values: CDR1 SGHNT, CDR2 YENEEA. The CDR3 spans 14 residues. Trimming shortened V by 1 base and J by 4 bases, and 7 bases separated the two germline ends. The CDR3 is CASSLGSSTGELFF. The CDR3 nucleotides are TGTGCCAGCAGCTTAGGGTCGAGCACCGGGGAGCTGTTTTTT.

The chain combines TRBV19 with TRBJ1-5; TRBD1 matches at 8 bases. The CDR3 length is 17 residues. J lost 7 bases, V lost 6 bases, and 17 bases had no gene match. CDR1 is LNHDA and CDR2 is SQIVND in the germline V gene (reference sequence). The CDR3 sequence: CASRGGAGGKERQPQHF. The CDR3 DNA reads as TGTGCCAGTAGGGGAGGGGCAGGGGGCAAGGAAAGGCAGCCCCAGCATTTT. The full variable domain, its missing parts supplied by reference TRBV19 and TRBJ1-5, is DGGITQSPKYLFRKEGQNVTLSCEQNLNHDAMYWYRQDPGQGLRLIYYSQIVNDFQKGDIAEGYSVSREKKESFPLTVTSAQKNPTAFYLCASRGGAGGKERQPQHFGDGTRLSIL.